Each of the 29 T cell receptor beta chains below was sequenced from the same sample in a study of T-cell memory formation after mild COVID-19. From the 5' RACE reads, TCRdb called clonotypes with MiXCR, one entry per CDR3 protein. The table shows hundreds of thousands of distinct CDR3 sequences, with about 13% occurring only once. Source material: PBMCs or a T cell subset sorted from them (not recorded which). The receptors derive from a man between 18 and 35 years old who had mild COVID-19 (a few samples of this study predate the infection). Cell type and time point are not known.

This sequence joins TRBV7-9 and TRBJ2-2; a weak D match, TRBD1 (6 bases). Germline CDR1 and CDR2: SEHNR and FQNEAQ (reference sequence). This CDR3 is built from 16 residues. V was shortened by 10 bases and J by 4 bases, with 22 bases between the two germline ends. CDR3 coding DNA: TGTGCCACACCAGAGGGGACAACGACACTCACCGGGGAGCTGTTTTTT. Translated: CATPEGTTTLTGELFF.

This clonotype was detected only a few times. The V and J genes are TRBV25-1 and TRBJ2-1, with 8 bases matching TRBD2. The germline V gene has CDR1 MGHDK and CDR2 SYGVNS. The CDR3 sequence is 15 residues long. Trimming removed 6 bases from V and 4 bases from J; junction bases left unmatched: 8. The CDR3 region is CASSRGGKAYNEQFF. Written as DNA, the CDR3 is TGTGCCAGCAGCCGCGGGGGGAAGGCTTACAATGAGCAGTTCTTC.

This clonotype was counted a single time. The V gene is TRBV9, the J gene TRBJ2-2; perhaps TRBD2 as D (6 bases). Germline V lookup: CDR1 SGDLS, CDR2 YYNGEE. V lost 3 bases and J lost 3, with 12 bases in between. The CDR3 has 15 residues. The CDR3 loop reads CASSDGTADTGELFF. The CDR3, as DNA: TGTGCCAGCAGCGACGGGACTGCCGACACCGGGGAGCTGTTTTTT. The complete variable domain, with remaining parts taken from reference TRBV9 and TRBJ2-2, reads DSGVTQTPKHLITATGQRVTLRCSPRSGDLSVYWYQQSLDQGLQFLIQYYNGEERAKGNILERFSAQQFPDLHSELNLSSLELGDSALYFCASSDGTADTGELFFGEGSRLTVL.

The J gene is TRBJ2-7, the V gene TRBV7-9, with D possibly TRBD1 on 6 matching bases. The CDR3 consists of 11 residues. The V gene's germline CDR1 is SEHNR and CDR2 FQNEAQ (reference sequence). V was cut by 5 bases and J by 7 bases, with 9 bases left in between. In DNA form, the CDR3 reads TGTGCCAGCAGCCTCGACAGGGAGCAGTACGTC. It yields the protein CASSLDREQYV.

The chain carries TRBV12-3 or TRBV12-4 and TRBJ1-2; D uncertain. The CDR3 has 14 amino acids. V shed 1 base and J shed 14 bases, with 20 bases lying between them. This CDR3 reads CASSLGLQRSRVTF. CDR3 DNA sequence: TGTGCCAGCAGTTTAGGGCTACAGAGATCCCGTGTAACCTTC.

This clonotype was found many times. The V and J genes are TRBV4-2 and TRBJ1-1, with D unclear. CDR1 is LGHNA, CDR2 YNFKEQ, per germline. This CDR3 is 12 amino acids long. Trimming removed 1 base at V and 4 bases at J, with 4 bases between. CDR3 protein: CASSQGSTEAFF. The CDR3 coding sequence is TGTGCCAGCAGCCAAGGGAGCACTGAAGCTTTCTTT.

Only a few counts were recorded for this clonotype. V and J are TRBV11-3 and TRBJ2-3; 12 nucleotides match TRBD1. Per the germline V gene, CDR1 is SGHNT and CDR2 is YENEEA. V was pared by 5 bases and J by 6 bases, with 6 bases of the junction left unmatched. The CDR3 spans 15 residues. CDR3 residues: CASSQGTGGLDTQYF. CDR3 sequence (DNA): TGTGCCAGCAGCCAAGGGACAGGGGGCCTGGATACGCAGTATTTT.

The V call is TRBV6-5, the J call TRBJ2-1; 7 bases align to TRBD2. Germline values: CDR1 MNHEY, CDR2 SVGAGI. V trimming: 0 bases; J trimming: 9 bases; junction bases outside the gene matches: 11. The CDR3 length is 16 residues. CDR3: CASSYSSGRFPVEQFF. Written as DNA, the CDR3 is TGTGCCAGCAGTTACTCTAGCGGGCGCTTTCCTGTTGAGCAGTTCTTC.

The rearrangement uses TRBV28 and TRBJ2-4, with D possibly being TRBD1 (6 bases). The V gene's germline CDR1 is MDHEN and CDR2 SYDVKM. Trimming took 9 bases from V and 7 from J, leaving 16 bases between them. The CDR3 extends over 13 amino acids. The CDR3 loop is CASEPGTLNIQYF. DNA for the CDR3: TGTGCCAGTGAACCCGGGACACTGAACATTCAGTACTTC.

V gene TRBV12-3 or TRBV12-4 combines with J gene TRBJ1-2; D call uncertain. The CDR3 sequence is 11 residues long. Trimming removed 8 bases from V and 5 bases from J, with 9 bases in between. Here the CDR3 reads CASGLEYGYTF. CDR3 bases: TGTGCCAGCGGCCTGGAGTATGGCTACACCTTC.

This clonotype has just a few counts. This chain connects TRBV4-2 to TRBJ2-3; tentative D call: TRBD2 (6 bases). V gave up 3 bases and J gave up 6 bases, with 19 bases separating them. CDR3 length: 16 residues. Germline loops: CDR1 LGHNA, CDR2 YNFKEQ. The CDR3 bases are TGTGCCAGCAGCCAGCCCTCGGGGCCGGGGGAGGATACGCAGTATTTT. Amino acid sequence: CASSQPSGPGEDTQYF.

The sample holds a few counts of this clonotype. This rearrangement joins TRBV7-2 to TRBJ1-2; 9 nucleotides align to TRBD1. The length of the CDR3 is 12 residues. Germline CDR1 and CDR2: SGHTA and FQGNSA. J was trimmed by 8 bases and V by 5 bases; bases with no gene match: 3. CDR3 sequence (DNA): TGTGCCAGCAGCGCCGGGACAGGGGGCTACACCTTC. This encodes CASSAGTGGYTF.

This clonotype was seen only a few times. The CDR3 DNA reads as TGTGCCACCAGTGACAGGCCGGGACAGGGATCAAGCACCGGGGAGCTGTTTTTT. Encoded protein: CATSDRPGQGSSTGELFF. The gene calls are TRBV24-1 and TRBJ2-2, with 9 bases identical to TRBD1. V lost 4 bases and J lost 4; bases outside the gene matches: 12. Germline V lookup: CDR1 KGHDR, CDR2 SFDVKD. CDR3 size: 18 residues.

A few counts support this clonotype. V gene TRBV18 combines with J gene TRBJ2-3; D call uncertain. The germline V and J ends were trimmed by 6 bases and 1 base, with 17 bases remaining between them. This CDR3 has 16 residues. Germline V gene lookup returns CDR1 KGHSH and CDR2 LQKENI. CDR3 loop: CASSRNSLRGTDTQYF. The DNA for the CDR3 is TGTGCCAGCTCCCGAAACTCGCTTAGGGGCACAGATACGCAGTATTTT.

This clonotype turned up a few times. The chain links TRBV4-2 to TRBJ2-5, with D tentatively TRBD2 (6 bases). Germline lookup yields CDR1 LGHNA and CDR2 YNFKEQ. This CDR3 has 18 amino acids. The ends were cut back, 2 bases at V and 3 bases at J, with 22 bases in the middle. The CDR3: CASSQPLGALGLEETQYF. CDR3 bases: TGTGCCAGCAGCCAACCCTTAGGGGCGCTGGGACTCGAAGAGACCCAGTACTTC.

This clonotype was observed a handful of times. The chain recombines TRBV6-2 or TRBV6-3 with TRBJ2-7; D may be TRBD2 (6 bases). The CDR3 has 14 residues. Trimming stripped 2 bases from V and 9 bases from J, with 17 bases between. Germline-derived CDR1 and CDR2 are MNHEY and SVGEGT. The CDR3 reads CASSYGGPTGRQYV. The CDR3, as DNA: TGTGCCAGCAGTTACGGAGGACCAACCGGGAGGCAGTACGTC.

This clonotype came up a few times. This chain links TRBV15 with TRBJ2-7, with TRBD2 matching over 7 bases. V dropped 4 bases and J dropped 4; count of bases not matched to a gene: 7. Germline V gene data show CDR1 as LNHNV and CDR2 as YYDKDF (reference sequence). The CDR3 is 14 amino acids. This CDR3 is CATSTNPGGYEQYF. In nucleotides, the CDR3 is TGTGCCACCAGCACGAACCCCGGGGGGTACGAGCAGTACTTC.

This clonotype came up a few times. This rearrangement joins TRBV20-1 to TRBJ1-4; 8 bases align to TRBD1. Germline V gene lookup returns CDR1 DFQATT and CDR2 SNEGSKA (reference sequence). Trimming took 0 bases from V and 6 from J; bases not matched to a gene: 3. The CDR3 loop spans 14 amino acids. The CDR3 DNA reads TGCAGTGCTAGAGATCAACAGGGGGATGAAAAACTGTTTTTT. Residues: CSARDQQGDEKLFF.

CDR3 in DNA: TGTGCCAGCGGAGAGACAGTCTATGGCTACACCTTC. This sequence encodes CASGETVYGYTF. The chain uses TRBV7-9 and TRBJ1-2; D is possibly TRBD1 (5 bases). V gave up 8 bases and J gave up 4 bases, with 11 bases separating them. This CDR3 has 12 residues. Germline V gene sequence: CDR1 SEHNR, CDR2 FQNEAQ (reference sequence).

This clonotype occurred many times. CDR3 in amino acids: CASSVDGGTDTQYF. The CDR3 DNA reads TGTGCCAGCAGCGTGGATGGCGGCACAGATACGCAGTATTTT. This chain joins TRBV7-2 and TRBJ2-3; D ambiguous. V gave up 5 bases and J gave up 1 base, with 10 bases separating them. This CDR3 comprises 14 residues. CDR1 is SGHTA, CDR2 FQGNSA, per germline.

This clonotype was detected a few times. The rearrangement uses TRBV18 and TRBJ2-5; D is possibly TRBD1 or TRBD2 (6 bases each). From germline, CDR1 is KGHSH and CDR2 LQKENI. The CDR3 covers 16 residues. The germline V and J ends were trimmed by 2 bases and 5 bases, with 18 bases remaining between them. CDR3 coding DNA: TGTGCCAGCTCACCATTCAACAGGGCGGAGGGGGAGACCCAGTACTTC. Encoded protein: CASSPFNRAEGETQYF.

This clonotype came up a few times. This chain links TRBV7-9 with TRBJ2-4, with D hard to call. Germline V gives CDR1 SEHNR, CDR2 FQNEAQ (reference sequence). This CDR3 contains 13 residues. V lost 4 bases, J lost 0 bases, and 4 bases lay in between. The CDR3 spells CASSSTAKNIQYF. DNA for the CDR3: TGTGCCAGCAGCTCTACAGCCAAAAACATTCAGTACTTC.

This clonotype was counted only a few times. The CDR3 coding sequence is TGTGCCACCAGCAGAGCAGGAGGGGAGCTGTTTTTT. It encodes CATSRAGGELFF. The chain links TRBV15 to TRBJ2-2, with D unresolved. The V and J ends lost 1 base and 8 bases respectively, with 5 bases between them. Looked up from germline, CDR1 is LNHNV and CDR2 is YYDKDF (reference sequence). The CDR3 loop spans 12 amino acids.

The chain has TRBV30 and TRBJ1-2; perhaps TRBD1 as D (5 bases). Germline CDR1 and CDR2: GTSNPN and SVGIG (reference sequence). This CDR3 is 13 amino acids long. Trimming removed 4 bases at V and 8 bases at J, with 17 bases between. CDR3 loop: CAWTGTHGVGYTF. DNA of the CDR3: TGTGCCTGGACCGGGACGCACGGGGTAGGCTACACCTTC.

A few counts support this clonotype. The CDR3 here is CASSQEGGQETQYF. CDR3 nucleotide sequence: TGTGCCAGCAGCCAAGAGGGGGGACAAGAGACCCAGTACTTC. The V gene is TRBV7-2, the J gene TRBJ2-5; tentatively, D is TRBD1 or TRBD2 (6 bases each). There are 14 residues in the CDR3. Germline CDR1 and CDR2: SGHTA and FQGNSA. The V gene lost 5 bases and the J gene lost 2 bases, with 12 bases spanning the gap.

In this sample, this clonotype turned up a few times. CDR3 in amino acids: CASTRRRNEQYF. The DNA of the CDR3 is TGTGCCAGCACCAGGAGGAGGAACGAGCAGTACTTC. This sequence joins TRBV7-2 and TRBJ2-7, with D tentatively TRBD2 (5 bases). Trimming stripped 7 bases from V and 5 bases from J, with 12 bases between. This CDR3 has 12 residues. CDR1 is SGHTA and CDR2 is FQGNSA in the germline V gene.

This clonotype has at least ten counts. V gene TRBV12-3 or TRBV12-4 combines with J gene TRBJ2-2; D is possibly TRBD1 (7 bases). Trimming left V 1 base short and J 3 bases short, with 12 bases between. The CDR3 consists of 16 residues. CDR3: CASSLVAGGYTGELFF. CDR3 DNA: TGTGCCAGCAGTTTAGTCGCAGGGGGGTACACCGGGGAGCTGTTTTTT.

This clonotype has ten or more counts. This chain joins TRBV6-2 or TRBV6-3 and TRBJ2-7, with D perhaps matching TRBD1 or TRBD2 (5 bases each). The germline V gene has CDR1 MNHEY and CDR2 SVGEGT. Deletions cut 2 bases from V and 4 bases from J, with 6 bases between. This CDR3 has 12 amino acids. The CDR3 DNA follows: TGTGCCAGCAGTTACGAGGGGTACGAGCAGTACTTC. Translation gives CASSYEGYEQYF.

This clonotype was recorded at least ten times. The CDR3 coding sequence is TGCGCCAGCAGCTTAGGGCAGGGGAGGCAAGAGACCCAGTACTTC. Translating it yields CASSLGQGRQETQYF. The chain has TRBV5-1 and TRBJ2-5; either TRBD1 or TRBD2 may fit D (6 bases each). The CDR3 sequence is 15 residues long. The germline V gene encodes CDR1 SGHRS and CDR2 YFSETQ. The V end lost 2 bases, the J end lost 2 bases, and 13 bases lay between the germline ends.